This TCR beta chain was retrieved from a study of cytomegalovirus exposure and HLA in healthy donors. The PCR used 60 Vbeta and 13 Jbeta primers. Using immunoSEQ multiplex PCR, the repertoire was profiled, and TCRdb retains in-frame clones only, with some absent. The top ten hold about 1.5% of the sample, which has 150,000 to 200,000 clones, around 76% seen once. With 5 bases removed from V and 2 bases from J, the gap between germline ends came to 6 bases. The CDR3 sequence is 12 residues long. The germline V gene has CDR1 MNHEY and CDR2 SVGAGI. The sample taken for sequencing was PBMCs. J is TRBJ1-1 and V is TRBV6-5; D is ambiguous. The source of this sequence is a man in his forties in good health and CMV-seronegative. CDR3 nucleotides: TGTGCCAGCAGTCTACCTAACACTGAAGCTTTCTTT. It encodes CASSLPNTEAFF.